These T cell receptor beta chains were read from a single sample in a study of cytomegalovirus exposure and HLA in healthy donors. The method was immunoSEQ multiplex PCR; TCRdb's version includes in-frame clones alone and lacks a portion of them. The sample lists 150,000 to 200,000 clones; approximately 84% were seen once. Sequences were obtained from PBMCs. Receptors originate from a woman under 30 in good health and CMV-seropositive. Each CDR3 is given with its conserved first and last residue. The D gene is left open where the match is weak. Part of the rows lack a size; the others show once, few, many or a class for expanded clones.

J gene: TRBJ2-2; V gene: TRBV6-5; D gene: -; clone size: -; CDR3 protein: CASSYTGSTGELFF; CDR3 DNA: TGTGCCAGCAGTTACACAGGTTCCACCGGGGAGCTGTTTTTT
J gene: TRBJ1-4; V gene: TRBV5-8; D gene: -; clone size: -; CDR3 protein: CASKELNEKLFF; CDR3 DNA: TGTGCCAGCAAGGAGCTCAATGAAAAACTGTTTTTT
J gene: TRBJ1-2; V gene: TRBV6-5; D gene: -; clone size: -; CDR3 protein: CASSYSTESNYGYTF; CDR3 DNA: TGTGCCAGCAGTTACTCGACAGAGTCTAACTATGGCTACACCTTC
J gene: TRBJ2-7; V gene: TRBV15; D gene: TRBD1; clone size: -; CDR3 protein: CATSRDRMGNEQYF; CDR3 DNA: TGTGCCACCAGCAGGGACAGGATGGGGAACGAGCAGTACTTC
J gene: TRBJ2-7; V gene: TRBV6-1; D gene: -; clone size: -; CDR3 protein: CASSWTRYYEQYF; CDR3 DNA: TGTGCCAGCAGTTGGACTCGATACTACGAGCAGTACTTC
J gene: TRBJ2-7; V gene: TRBV6-1; D gene: -; clone size: once; CDR3 protein: CASSRRGWQYF; CDR3 DNA: TGTGCCAGCAGCCGCCGGGGTTGGCAGTACTTC
J gene: TRBJ2-7; V gene: TRBV6-1; D gene: TRBD1; clone size: -; CDR3 protein: CATRTGPGYEQYF; CDR3 DNA: TGTGCCACCAGGACAGGGCCGGGGTACGAGCAGTACTTC
J gene: TRBJ1-6; V gene: TRBV4-2; D gene: -; clone size: few; CDR3 protein: CASSQELNSPLHF; CDR3 DNA: TGTGCCAGCAGCCAAGAACTTAATTCACCCCTCCACTTT
J gene: TRBJ2-3; V gene: TRBV4-1; D gene: TRBD2; clone size: -; CDR3 protein: CASSQDRTSVPGTDTQYF; CDR3 DNA: TGCGCCAGCAGCCAAGATCGAACTAGCGTCCCTGGCACAGATACGCAGTATTTT
J gene: TRBJ2-3; V gene: TRBV29-1; D gene: TRBD2; clone size: -; CDR3 protein: CSVVGGGPNVDTQYF; CDR3 DNA: TGCAGCGTTGTGGGCGGGGGGCCCAACGTAGATACGCAGTATTTT
J gene: TRBJ2-7; V gene: TRBV5-1; D gene: -; clone size: -; CDR3 protein: CASKWTGGLSREQYF; CDR3 DNA: TGCGCCAGCAAATGGACGGGGGGCCTTTCCCGCGAGCAGTACTTC
J gene: TRBJ2-4; V gene: TRBV4-3; D gene: TRBD2; clone size: -; CDR3 protein: CASSQSGGNLAKNIQYF; CDR3 DNA: TGCGCCAGCAGCCAGAGCGGGGGCAACCTTGCCAAAAACATTCAGTACTTC
J gene: TRBJ1-1; V gene: TRBV6-6; D gene: -; clone size: -; CDR3 protein: CASSLDGDLGTEAFF; CDR3 DNA: TGTGCCAGCAGTTTGGACGGGGATTTGGGCACTGAAGCTTTCTTT
J gene: TRBJ1-2; V gene: TRBV4-2; D gene: TRBD1; clone size: -; CDR3 protein: CASSLNGDSNYGYTF; CDR3 DNA: TGTGCCAGCAGCCTGAACGGGGACAGTAACTATGGCTACACCTTC
J gene: TRBJ1-5; V gene: TRBV9; D gene: -; clone size: -; CDR3 protein: CASSPQSEVNQPQHF; CDR3 DNA: TGTGCCAGCAGCCCCCAAAGCGAGGTAAATCAGCCCCAGCATTTT
J gene: TRBJ2-7; V gene: TRBV7-2; D gene: TRBD1; clone size: -; CDR3 protein: CASSPWDRSGEQYF; CDR3 DNA: TGTGCCAGCAGCCCCTGGGACAGGTCGGGCGAGCAGTACTTC
J gene: TRBJ1-2; V gene: TRBV19; D gene: -; clone size: once; CDR3 protein: CASSITLQRDYGYTF; CDR3 DNA: TGTGCCAGTAGTATCACTTTACAGAGGGACTATGGCTACACCTTC
J gene: TRBJ2-2; V gene: TRBV2; D gene: -; clone size: -; CDR3 protein: CASLTSTATTGELFF; CDR3 DNA: TGTGCCAGCCTTACTTCTACAGCCACCACCGGGGAGCTGTTTTTT
J gene: TRBJ2-7; V gene: TRBV5-6; D gene: TRBD1; clone size: -; CDR3 protein: CASSSGQFYEQYF; CDR3 DNA: TGTGCCAGCAGCTCGGGACAGTTCTACGAGCAGTACTTC
J gene: TRBJ1-1; V gene: TRBV27; D gene: -; clone size: -; CDR3 protein: CASRSLVGLNTEAFF; CDR3 DNA: TGTGCCAGCAGATCCTTGGTGGGGCTGAACACTGAAGCTTTCTTT
J gene: TRBJ2-1; V gene: TRBV7-2; D gene: TRBD1; clone size: once; CDR3 protein: CASSLGGQGYHQTEQFF; CDR3 DNA: TGTGCCAGCAGCTTAGGGGGACAGGGATATCATCAGACGGAGCAGTTCTTC
J gene: TRBJ1-6; V gene: TRBV7-2; D gene: -; clone size: few; CDR3 protein: CASSANQGLNLHF; CDR3 DNA: TGTGCCAGCAGCGCCAACCAGGGACTCAACCTCCACTTT
J gene: TRBJ2-2; V gene: TRBV19; D gene: -; clone size: few; CDR3 protein: CASSIVGSRRGELFF; CDR3 DNA: TGTGCCAGTAGTATAGTAGGCTCCAGGAGGGGGGAGCTGTTTTTT
J gene: TRBJ2-1; V gene: TRBV5-1; D gene: -; clone size: few; CDR3 protein: CASSLSQGGYNEQFF; CDR3 DNA: TGCGCCAGCAGCTTGAGCCAGGGGGGTTACAATGAGCAGTTCTTC
J gene: TRBJ2-6; V gene: TRBV6-5; D gene: -; clone size: -; CDR3 protein: CASSRLTGANVLTF; CDR3 DNA: TGTGCCAGCAGTCGACTAACTGGGGCCAACGTCCTGACTTTC
J gene: TRBJ1-3; V gene: TRBV7-6; D gene: TRBD1; clone size: -; CDR3 protein: CASRLTGGHSGNTIYF; CDR3 DNA: TGTGCCAGCAGGCTCACAGGGGGCCACTCTGGAAACACCATATATTTT
J gene: TRBJ2-1; V gene: TRBV7-3; D gene: -; clone size: -; CDR3 protein: CASSPALGGEQFF; CDR3 DNA: TGTGCCAGCAGCCCCGCGTTGGGGGGTGAGCAGTTCTTC
J gene: TRBJ2-7; V gene: TRBV6-6; D gene: TRBD1; clone size: -; CDR3 protein: CASSYPKDREPPHF; CDR3 DNA: TGTGCCAGCAGTTACCCAAAAGACAGGGAGCCCCCTCACTTC
J gene: TRBJ2-5; V gene: TRBV4-3; D gene: -; clone size: once; CDR3 protein: CASSQIGWQETQYF; CDR3 DNA: TGCGCCAGCAGCCAGATCGGGTGGCAAGAGACCCAGTACTTC
J gene: TRBJ2-1; V gene: TRBV15; D gene: TRBD2; clone size: -; CDR3 protein: CATSRPGLAGVNEQFF; CDR3 DNA: TGTGCCACCAGCCGGCCGGGACTAGCGGGGGTAAATGAGCAGTTCTTC
J gene: TRBJ2-7; V gene: TRBV7-9; D gene: TRBD1; clone size: few; CDR3 protein: CASSLIPGQGEQYF; CDR3 DNA: TGTGCCAGCAGCCTGATTCCGGGACAGGGGGAGCAGTACTTC
J gene: TRBJ2-5; V gene: TRBV5-1; D gene: -; clone size: -; CDR3 protein: CASSLDRGLGGETQYF; CDR3 DNA: TGCGCCAGCAGCTTGGATCGGGGGTTAGGAGGAGAGACCCAGTACTTC
J gene: TRBJ1-5; V gene: TRBV10-3; D gene: TRBD1; clone size: -; CDR3 protein: CAISEGDRGRSNQPQHF; CDR3 DNA: TGTGCCATCAGTGAGGGGGACAGGGGAAGGAGTAATCAGCCCCAGCATTTT
J gene: TRBJ1-5; V gene: TRBV2; D gene: TRBD1; clone size: -; CDR3 protein: CASSDFGTENFNQPQHF; CDR3 DNA: TGTGCCAGCAGTGATTTTGGGACAGAGAACTTCAATCAGCCCCAGCATTTT
J gene: TRBJ2-2; V gene: TRBV4-3; D gene: -; clone size: -; CDR3 protein: CASSPLSNTGELFF; CDR3 DNA: TGCGCCAGCAGCCCTCTCTCGAACACCGGGGAGCTGTTTTTT
J gene: TRBJ2-3; V gene: TRBV6-4; D gene: TRBD2; clone size: -; CDR3 protein: CASGGGLVGDTQYF; CDR3 DNA: TGTGCCAGCGGAGGGGGACTAGTTGGGGATACGCAGTATTTT
J gene: TRBJ2-3; V gene: TRBV4-3; D gene: TRBD1; clone size: few; CDR3 protein: CASSQVNRGRWTDTQYF; CDR3 DNA: TGCGCCAGCAGCCAAGTAAACAGGGGGCGTTGGACAGATACGCAGTATTTT
J gene: TRBJ1-1; V gene: TRBV5-1; D gene: -; clone size: -; CDR3 protein: CASSLAPSDSVNTEAFF; CDR3 DNA: TGCGCCAGCAGCTTGGCCCCCAGTGACAGCGTAAACACTGAAGCTTTCTTT
J gene: TRBJ2-3; V gene: TRBV25-1; D gene: -; clone size: -; CDR3 protein: CASARGDTQYF; CDR3 DNA: TGTGCCAGCGCCAGAGGAGATACGCAGTATTTT
J gene: TRBJ2-1; V gene: TRBV5-4; D gene: -; clone size: -; CDR3 protein: CASSEYRGAGYNEQFF; CDR3 DNA: TGTGCCAGCAGCGAATACCGGGGGGCCGGGTACAATGAGCAGTTCTTC
J gene: TRBJ2-1; V gene: TRBV12-2; D gene: -; clone size: -; CDR3 protein: CASRSSLSARSSYNEQFF; CDR3 DNA: TGTGCAAGTCGCTCCTCCCTCAGCGCTCGTAGCTCCTACAATGAGCAGTTCTTC
J gene: TRBJ1-2; V gene: TRBV15; D gene: TRBD1; clone size: -; CDR3 protein: CATSIPRTGSRGYTF; CDR3 DNA: TGTGCCACCAGCATACCAAGGACAGGGTCAAGGGGCTACACCTTC